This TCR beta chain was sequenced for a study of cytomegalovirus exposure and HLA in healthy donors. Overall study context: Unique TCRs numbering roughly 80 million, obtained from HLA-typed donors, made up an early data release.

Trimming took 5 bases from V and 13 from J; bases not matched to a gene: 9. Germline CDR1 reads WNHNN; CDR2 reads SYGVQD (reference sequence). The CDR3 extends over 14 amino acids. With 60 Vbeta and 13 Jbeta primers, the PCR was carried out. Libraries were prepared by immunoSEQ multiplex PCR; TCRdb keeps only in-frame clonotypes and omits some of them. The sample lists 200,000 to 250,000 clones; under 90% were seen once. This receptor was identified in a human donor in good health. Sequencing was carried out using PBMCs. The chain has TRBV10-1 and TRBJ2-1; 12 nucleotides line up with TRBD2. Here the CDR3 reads CASSPLAGGPGQFF. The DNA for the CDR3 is TGCGCCAGCAGTCCTCTAGCGGGAGGGCCGGGCCAGTTCTTC.